The source of this TCR beta chain is a study of cytomegalovirus exposure and HLA in healthy donors. As to this clone: Its target is unknown.

Broader study findings: Accurate predictions that matched the HLA-A and HLA-B alleles of most subjects were reportedly made from TCR beta sequences. A later analysis appeared to link common viral pathogens to several of the most significant clusters.

The PCR contained 60 Vbeta and 13 Jbeta primers. Measured with immunoSEQ multiplex PCR; TCRdb has only the in-frame clones, and not every one. Of about 160,000 clones detected, roughly four fifths appear once; the ten largest clones hold around 10%. The V and J ends lost 5 bases and 1 base respectively, with 5 bases between them. The CDR3 covers 13 residues. The germline CDR1 and CDR2 sequences are SGHTA and FQGTGA. The sample consisted of PBMCs. The TCR originated in a man over 45 in good health and CMV-seropositive. This chain links TRBV7-3 with TRBJ2-2; D is unclear. In nucleotides, the CDR3 is TGTGCCAGCAGCCCCAAGAACACCGGGGAGCTGTTTTTT. Residues: CASSPKNTGELFF.